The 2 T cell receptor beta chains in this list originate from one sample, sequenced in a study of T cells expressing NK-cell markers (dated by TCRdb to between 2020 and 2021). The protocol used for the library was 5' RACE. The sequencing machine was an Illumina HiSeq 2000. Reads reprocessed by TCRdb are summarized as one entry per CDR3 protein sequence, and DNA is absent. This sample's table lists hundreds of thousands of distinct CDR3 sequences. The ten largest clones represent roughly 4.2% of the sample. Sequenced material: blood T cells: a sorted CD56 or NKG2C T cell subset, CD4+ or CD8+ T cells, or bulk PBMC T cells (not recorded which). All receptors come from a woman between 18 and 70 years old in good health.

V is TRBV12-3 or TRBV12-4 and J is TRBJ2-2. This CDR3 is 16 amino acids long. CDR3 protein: CASSLNGGPNTGELFF.

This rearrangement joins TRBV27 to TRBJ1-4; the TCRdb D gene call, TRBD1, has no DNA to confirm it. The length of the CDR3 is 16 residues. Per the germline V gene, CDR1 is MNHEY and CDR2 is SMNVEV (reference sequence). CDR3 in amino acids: CASSCPGGGPYEKLFF.